This T cell receptor beta chain comes out of a study of blood T cell repertoires in COVID-19. Assay: immunoSEQ multiplex PCR; the TCRdb copy retains only in-frame clones and omits some. The sample has some 130,000 clones; around 84% are singletons. The V and J ends lost 4 bases and 5 bases, in that order; junction bases with no gene match: 14. The germline V gene has CDR1 PRHDT and CDR2 FYEKMQ (reference sequence). The CDR3 has 17 residues. The V gene is TRBV13, the J gene TRBJ2-7; 10 nucleotides agree with TRBD2. This receptor was identified in a man aged 40-50 years with acute COVID-19. The sequenced sample was PBMCs or T cells enriched from blood (not recorded which). This CDR3 reads CASSSRGAGGVKNEQYF. The CDR3 nucleotides are TGTGCCAGCAGCTCCCGAGGAGCGGGGGGGGTTAAGAACGAGCAGTACTTC.